The present T cell receptor (beta chain) was sequenced within a study of cytomegalovirus exposure and HLA in healthy donors. The V end was cut by 5 bases, the J end by 3 bases, with 13 bases between. CDR3 length: 14 amino acids. CDR1 and CDR2 (germline): MDHEN, SYDVKM. Both 60 Vbeta primers and 13 Jbeta primers went into the PCR. Assay: immunoSEQ multiplex PCR; the TCRdb copy retains only in-frame clones and omits some. This sample has more than 150,000 clones, with around 80% found just once. The sample was PBMCs. The chain couples TRBV28 to TRBJ1-1, with a possible D match to TRBD1 (6 bases). The clonotype comes from a girl aged 2-10 years in good health and CMV-seropositive. The CDR3 DNA follows: TGTGCCAGCAGTCCCCGGACAGTCCACACTGAAGCTTTCTTT. It codes for CASSPRTVHTEAFF.